Below are 15 T cell receptor beta chains sequenced from a single sample in a study of response to subunit inactivated influenza vaccine. TCRdb recomputed calls from the RT-PCR reads with MiXCR, one row per CDR3 protein. The data show around 530,000 distinct CDR3 sequences, approximately 17% seen once. Specimen: CD4+ T cells sorted from PBMCs, collected less than 30 months after vaccination. The receptor set was obtained from a man aged 50 to 69 who received an inactivated influenza vaccine.

This clonotype was observed a handful of times. V gene TRBV12-3 or TRBV12-4 combines with J gene TRBJ2-2; D ambiguous. This CDR3 has 12 residues. V lost 4 bases and J lost 6, with 6 bases in between. The CDR3 protein is CASSSLSGELFF. CDR3 sequence (DNA): TGTGCCAGCAGTTCACTCTCCGGGGAGCTGTTTTTT.

This clonotype was detected only a few times. The V gene is TRBV15, the J gene TRBJ2-3; 11 bases line up with TRBD2. After removal of 5 bases from V and 5 bases from J, the junction contained 12 bases not matched to a gene. Germline V gene data show CDR1 as LNHNV and CDR2 as YYDKDF (reference sequence). The CDR3 loop spans 17 amino acids. CDR3 amino acids: CATSGVAGGPVGDTQYF. In DNA, the CDR3 is TGTGCCACCAGCGGGGTAGCGGGGGGGCCGGTTGGAGATACGCAGTATTTT. Supplemented by reference TRBV15 and TRBJ2-3, the full variable domain reads DAMVIQNPRYQVTQFGKPVTLSCSQTLNHNVMYWYQQKSSQAPKLLFHYYDKDFNNEADTPDNFQSRRPNTSFCFLDIRSPGLGDTAMYLCATSGVAGGPVGDTQYFGPGTRLTVL.

This clonotype appeared many times. This sequence joins TRBV27 and TRBJ2-3; tentative D call: TRBD1 (5 bases). Between the trimmed V and J ends, which lost 6 bases and 2 bases, there was a span of 18 bases. The CDR3 is 16 residues long. From germline, CDR1 is MNHEY and CDR2 SMNVEV (reference sequence). This chain's CDR3 is CASRSYNWGDTDTQYF. The CDR3 coding sequence is TGTGCCAGCAGATCCTACAATTGGGGCGACACAGATACGCAGTATTTT.

This chain links TRBV3-1 with TRBJ2-7, with D possibly TRBD1 on 6 matching bases. Germline lookup yields CDR1 LGHDT and CDR2 YNNKEL (reference sequence). This CDR3 region has 15 residues. Trimming removed 4 bases at V and 0 bases at J, with 13 bases between. In DNA, the CDR3 is TGTGCCAGCAGCCGCCGTGAACAGGGCTCCTACGAGCAGTACTTC. This translates into CASSRREQGSYEQYF.

In this sample, this clonotype turned up many times. The chain combines TRBV3-1 with TRBJ2-5; D gene uncertain. The ends were cut back, 0 bases at V and 6 bases at J, with 11 bases in the middle. The CDR3 totals 14 residues. Germline loops: CDR1 LGHDT, CDR2 YNNKEL (reference sequence). In nucleotides, the CDR3 is TGTGCCAGCAGCCAAGAGGCGGTTACGAAGACCCAGTACTTC. Translation gives CASSQEAVTKTQYF.

The genes are TRBV12-3 or TRBV12-4 and TRBJ1-1; D uncertain. Trimming removed 1 base from V and 0 bases from J, with 12 bases in between. The length of the CDR3 is 16 residues. The CDR3 loop is CASSLGLRVMNTEAFF. CDR3 nucleotides: TGTGCCAGCAGTTTAGGGCTTAGGGTCATGAACACTGAAGCTTTCTTT.

J is TRBJ2-2 and V is TRBV7-2; 7 bases fit TRBD2. Germline values: CDR1 SGHTA, CDR2 FQGNSA. V gave up 5 bases and J gave up 3 bases; unmatched junction bases: 9. CDR3 length: 16 amino acids. The CDR3 bases are TGTGCCAGCAGCAGAGTCCCTCTAGCGGACACCGGGGAGCTGTTTTTT. It specifies CASSRVPLADTGELFF.

In this sample, this clonotype turned up a few times. The rearrangement links TRBV28 to TRBJ1-5; no reliable D call. This CDR3 contains 11 residues. The V end was cut by 6 bases, the J end by 4 bases, with 4 bases between. CDR1 is MDHEN and CDR2 is SYDVKM in the germline V gene. The CDR3 DNA sequence: TGTGCCAGCAGCGGTAATCAGCCCCAGCATTTT. It yields the protein CASSGNQPQHF.

This clonotype was picked up many times. The genes are TRBV3-1 and TRBJ2-5; D is undetermined. This CDR3 has 13 amino acids. Trimming removed 1 base at V and 5 bases at J, with 8 bases between. CDR1 is LGHDT and CDR2 is YNNKEL in the germline V gene (reference sequence). The CDR3 DNA reads as TGTGCCAGCAGCCAAGGCTCGCGGGAGACCCAGTACTTC. This gives the protein CASSQGSRETQYF.

This sequence joins TRBV20-1 and TRBJ1-2, with a possible D match to TRBD1 (5 bases). The ends were cut back, 3 bases at V and 7 bases at J, with 15 bases in the middle. Germline V lookup: CDR1 DFQATT, CDR2 SNEGSKA (reference sequence). The CDR3 runs to 13 residues. The CDR3 loop reads CSASGGGLIGYTF. The CDR3 coding sequence is TGCAGTGCTAGCGGGGGTGGGCTTATTGGCTACACCTTC.

V gene TRBV5-1 combines with J gene TRBJ2-2, with 9 positions matching TRBD1. Unmatched junction bases numbered 4, after V lost 1 base and J lost 6 bases. CDR1 and CDR2 (germline): SGHRS, YFSETQ. This CDR3 has 15 amino acids. The CDR3 nucleotides are TGCGCCAGCAGCTTGACGGGACAGGGCGCCGGGGAGCTGTTTTTT. Residues: CASSLTGQGAGELFF.

The gene calls are TRBV20-1 and TRBJ2-7, with TRBD2 matching over 8 bases. The CDR3 spans 16 residues. With 0 bases clipped from V and 0 bases from J, the junction kept 7 bases outside the gene matches. Germline CDR1 is DFQATT and CDR2 is SNEGSKA (reference sequence). The CDR3 bases are TGCAGTGCTAGAGATCAGGGACTAGTTCTCTCCTACGAGCAGTACTTC. It encodes CSARDQGLVLSYEQYF.

This clonotype was recorded a few times. The genes are TRBV4-3 and TRBJ2-6, with D unclear. Germline V gene lookup returns CDR1 LGHNA and CDR2 YSLEER. This CDR3 region has 16 residues. With 0 bases removed from V and 3 bases from J, the gap between germline ends came to 9 bases. For the CDR3, the DNA is TGCGCCAGCAGCCAAGATTACTTGGGTGGGGCCAACGTCCTGACTTTC. Amino acids: CASSQDYLGGANVLTF.

The J gene is TRBJ2-3, the V gene TRBV7-9, with D unclear. The length of the CDR3 is 16 residues. V was pared by 1 base and J by 1 base, with 12 bases between. Germline CDR1 reads SEHNR; CDR2 reads FQNEAQ (reference sequence). CDR3 in amino acids: CASSLGRVLGTDTQYF. CDR3 DNA: TGTGCCAGCAGCTTAGGTAGGGTCTTGGGCACAGATACGCAGTATTTT.

The chain recombines TRBV10-3 with TRBJ2-5; a weak D match, TRBD1 (5 bases). This CDR3 contains 13 residues. Germline V gives CDR1 ENHRY, CDR2 SYGVKD. The V gene lost 6 bases and the J gene lost 7 bases, with 15 bases spanning the gap. The DNA for the CDR3 is TGTGCCATCAGCCCGACTGAAAGGGGGACCCAGTACTTC. Translated: CAISPTERGTQYF.